These T cell receptor beta chains were read from a single sample in a study of CD8 T cells in ankylosing spondylitis. TCRdb used MiXCR to reprocess the 5' RACE reads, holding one entry per CDR3 protein. The sample includes some 700,000 distinct CDR3 sequences, 19% of them seen just once. Sequencing input: blood, either unsorted or a sorted T cell fraction (not recorded which). These TCRs come from a male donor with ankylosing spondylitis. Each CDR3 is given with its conserved first and last residue. A D gene is named only where the DNA matches it firmly. Where a row states a size, it is once, few, many or the class of an expanded clone; other rows omit it.

J gene	V gene	D gene	clone size	CDR3 DNA	CDR3 protein
TRBJ2-5	TRBV4-1	TRBD2	NA	TGCGCCAGCAGCCAACTACTAGCGGGGGGGCGAGAGACCCAGTACTTC	CASSQLLAGGRETQYF
TRBJ1-1	TRBV5-1	NA	NA	TGCGCCAGCAGTTGGAGCGAGAGCCCGAACACTGAAGCTTTCTTT	CASSWSESPNTEAFF
TRBJ1-2	TRBV6-1	TRBD1	NA	TGTGCCAGCAGTAGGGGGACAGGGGTCACCTATGGCTACACCTTC	CASSRGTGVTYGYTF
TRBJ1-4	TRBV10-3	NA	few	TGTGCCATCAGTGAGTGGGACGTAGCAACTAATGAAAAACTGTTTTTT	CAISEWDVATNEKLFF
TRBJ1-1	TRBV19	NA	NA	TGTGCCAGTAGTATAGGGGACATCTTCACTGAAGCTTTCTTT	CASSIGDIFTEAFF
TRBJ2-3	TRBV6-2/TRBV6-3	TRBD2	few	TGTGCCAGCGGACTGACTAGCGGGACCACAGATACGCAGTATTTT	CASGLTSGTTDTQYF
TRBJ1-1	TRBV5-1	NA	NA	TGCGCCAGCAGCTTGCGGGAGTTGAACACTGAAGCTTTCTTT	CASSLRELNTEAFF
TRBJ2-1	TRBV12-3/TRBV12-4	TRBD2	NA	TGTGCCAGCAGGCCACTAGCGGGAGGTTCGGCTGAGCAGTTCTTC	CASRPLAGGSAEQFF
TRBJ1-1	TRBV20-1	TRBD1	NA	TGCAGTGCTAGAGATCCTAGGACAGGGAACACTGAAGCTTTCTTT	CSARDPRTGNTEAFF
TRBJ2-3	TRBV5-1	NA	few	TGCGCCAGCAGCTCCCAGCGGGTGGCTAGCACAGATACGCAGTATTTT	CASSSQRVASTDTQYF
TRBJ1-2	TRBV3-1	TRBD1	NA	TGTGCCAGCAGCCGGCGGGACAGGGAAAACTATGGCTACACCTTC	CASSRRDRENYGYTF
TRBJ1-5	TRBV7-8	TRBD1	NA	TGTGCCAGCAGCTTACGGGCAGGGGGTAATCAGCCCCAGCATTTT	CASSLRAGGNQPQHF
TRBJ1-1	TRBV6-1	TRBD1	NA	TGTGCCAGCAGTGTCTACGGACAGGTTGGCACTGAAGCTTTCTTT	CASSVYGQVGTEAFF
TRBJ2-2	TRBV12-3/TRBV12-4	TRBD1	NA	TGTGCCAGCAGTTTTTGGGGGACAGGGGATGTCACCGGGGAGCTGTTTTTT	CASSFWGTGDVTGELFF
TRBJ2-1	TRBV2	NA	NA	TGTGCCAGCATTGGGAGGGGGAGCTCCTACAATGAGCAGTTCTTC	CASIGRGSSYNEQFF
TRBJ2-7	TRBV20-1	NA	few	TGCAGTGCTTCCGGAAAGACCGGGACAAATACCGAGCAGTACTTC	CSASGKTGTNTEQYF
TRBJ2-7	TRBV27	NA	few	TGTGCCAGCAGTTTGGAGCGAGGGGGCTACGAGCAGTACTTC	CASSLERGGYEQYF
TRBJ2-2	TRBV11-2	NA	few	TGTGCCAGCAGCCCCGGGGATCTCGGGGAGCTGTTTTTT	CASSPGDLGELFF
TRBJ2-5	TRBV20-1	TRBD2	NA	TGCAGTGCTCGCCTCGGACTAGGGGTGGGGACCCAGTACTTC	CSARLGLGVGTQYF
TRBJ2-6	TRBV9	TRBD1	once	TGTGCCAGCAGCGTAGTAAGGGACAGGGTTTTCTCTGGGGCCAACGTCCTGACTTTC	CASSVVRDRVFSGANVLTF
TRBJ2-7	TRBV20-1	NA	many	TGCAGTGCTAGCGGGGCGAGACTAGTACCCTACGAGCAGTACTTC	CSASGARLVPYEQYF
TRBJ2-2	TRBV29-1	NA	NA	TGCAGAGTTGCGGGTGCCACCGGGGAGCTGTTTTTT	CRVAGATGELFF
TRBJ1-1	TRBV3-1	NA	NA	TGTGCCAGCAGCCAAGATTCTGGGTGGGGTGCAGAAGCTTTCTTT	CASSQDSGWGAEAFF
TRBJ2-1	TRBV7-8	TRBD1	few	TGTGCCAGCAAAATGACAGGGGTCTCCTACAATGAGCAGTTCTTC	CASKMTGVSYNEQFF
TRBJ1-4	TRBV7-2	NA	NA	TGTGCCAGCAGTCGAAGGACGGGCCTTAATGAAAAACTGTTTTTT	CASSRRTGLNEKLFF
TRBJ2-7	TRBV12-3/TRBV12-4	NA	NA	TGTGCCAGCAGCTCCCGGAGCTCCTACGAGCAGTACTTC	CASSSRSSYEQYF
TRBJ2-2	TRBV7-3	NA	few	TGTGCCAGCAGCCCCGGGGGACCCACGAACACCGGGGAGCTGTTTTTT	CASSPGGPTNTGELFF
TRBJ2-7	TRBV20-1	NA	NA	TGCAGTGCTTTGGGCCCAGTCGAGCAGTACTTC	CSALGPVEQYF
TRBJ2-7	TRBV20-1	NA	NA	TGCAGTGCTAGGCAACAGGGAGGGTCCTACGAGCAGTACTTC	CSARQQGGSYEQYF
TRBJ1-3	TRBV12-3/TRBV12-4	NA	few	TGTGCCAGCAGTAAAGTTAGCTCTGGAAACACCATATATTTT	CASSKVSSGNTIYF
TRBJ2-7	TRBV10-3	NA	NA	TGTGCCATCAGTGAGCCAACAGGGATCTCCTACGAGCAGTACTTC	CAISEPTGISYEQYF
TRBJ2-1	TRBV7-9	NA	few	TGTGCCAGCAGCTTTGGACGGGACCTACTCGACAATGAGCAGTTCTTC	CASSFGRDLLDNEQFF
TRBJ1-2	TRBV9	NA	NA	TGTGCCAGCAGCGCCCGGGCGTTCGACTATGGCTACACCTTC	CASSARAFDYGYTF
TRBJ2-1	TRBV5-1	TRBD2	many	TGCGCCAGCAGCTTGCAGCGGGGGAGCTCCTACAATGAGCAGTTCTTC	CASSLQRGSSYNEQFF
TRBJ2-7	TRBV7-9	NA	NA	TGTGCCAGCAGCTCCCGGGACACCCCGGCCTACGAGCAGTACTTC	CASSSRDTPAYEQYF
TRBJ2-5	TRBV5-6	NA	few	TGTGCCAGCAGCTTGGGGGATTCCCAGTACTTC	CASSLGDSQYF
TRBJ1-5	TRBV12-3/TRBV12-4	TRBD1	NA	TGTGCCAGCACCTTGGGGACAGGGGGCCATCAGCCCCAGCATTTT	CASTLGTGGHQPQHF
TRBJ2-5	TRBV5-1	TRBD1	few	TGCGCCAGCAGCAGATCAGACAGGGGGCGCGGGGAGACCCAGTACTTC	CASSRSDRGRGETQYF
TRBJ2-5	TRBV5-1	TRBD2	NA	TGCGCCAGCAGCTCGGGACTAGCGGGAGTTTTGGAGACCCAGTACTTC	CASSSGLAGVLETQYF
TRBJ2-5	TRBV7-7	NA	NA	TGTGCCAGCAGCCCTTGGGGGCCAGGGGAGACCCAGTACTTC	CASSPWGPGETQYF
TRBJ2-5	TRBV11-2	NA	many	TGTGCCAGCAGCTCTACAGGGACGGAGACCCAGTACTTC	CASSSTGTETQYF
TRBJ2-1	TRBV24-1	TRBD1	NA	TGTGCCACCAGTGATTATGGGACAGGGAAGGGTGAGCAGTTCTTC	CATSDYGTGKGEQFF
TRBJ2-1	TRBV29-1	NA	few	TGCAGCGTTCCGGTTTGGACAGCACCCAATGAGCAGTTCTTC	CSVPVWTAPNEQFF
TRBJ2-3	TRBV27	TRBD1	few	TGTGCCAGCGCAACAGGGGGCTTAGATACGCAGTATTTT	CASATGGLDTQYF
TRBJ1-2	TRBV5-1	TRBD1	many	TGCGCCAGCAGCCTAGCGGGACAGGGTTTCTATGGCTACACCTTC	CASSLAGQGFYGYTF
TRBJ2-3	TRBV7-3	TRBD1	few	TGTGCCAGCAGCTTAACGGCAGGGGGCAGCACAGATACGCAGTATTTT	CASSLTAGGSTDTQYF
TRBJ1-6	TRBV5-4	TRBD1	few	TGTGCCAGCAGCTTTGGACAGGTGCCTAATTCACCCCTCCACTTT	CASSFGQVPNSPLHF
TRBJ2-7	TRBV7-8	TRBD1	NA	TGTGCCAGCAGTTTAGGGGACAGCGAGCAGTACTTC	CASSLGDSEQYF
TRBJ1-6	TRBV27	NA	few	TGTGCCAGCAGTTTACTGGGGCAAAATTCACCCCTCCACTTT	CASSLLGQNSPLHF
TRBJ1-4	TRBV4-1	NA	few	TGCGCCAGCAGCCAAGGGCAGGGCCCAACTAATGAAAAACTGTTTTTT	CASSQGQGPTNEKLFF
TRBJ1-2	TRBV2	NA	NA	TGTGCCAGCACCTCCATCGGGGGCTATGGCTACACCTTC	CASTSIGGYGYTF
TRBJ2-3	TRBV7-2	NA	NA	TGTGCCAGCAGCTTAATGGGGCAGAGCACAGATACGCAGTATTTT	CASSLMGQSTDTQYF